This passage covers 4 T cell receptor beta chains from one sample sequenced in a study of T cells in Graves' hyperthyroidism and ophthalmopathy. The CDR3 regions of TCR beta were amplified from RNA transcripts. During a first-round RT-PCR of the TCR CDR3, the HTBI primer set was used. TCRdb itself ran the multiplex PCR reads through MiXCR, one entry per CDR3 protein. The sample holds 300,000 to 450,000 distinct CDR3 sequences, 15% to 19% seen once. Sequenced: blood. These receptors all stem from a woman aged 18-29 years with Graves' hyperthyroidism that later progressed to Graves' ophthalmopathy.

The sample holds many counts of this clonotype. This chain joins TRBV28 and TRBJ2-7, with D hard to call. Germline-derived CDR1 and CDR2 are MDHEN and SYDVKM. Trimming left V 7 bases short and J 2 bases short, with 6 bases between. The CDR3 runs to 11 residues. The CDR3: CASKGTYEQYF. The CDR3 DNA follows: TGTGCCAGCAAGGGTACCTACGAGCAGTACTTC.

This clonotype was seen repeatedly, ten times or more. The CDR3 bases are TGCAGTGCTAGAGAGAAGGGACAGAACTATGGCTACACCTTC. It translates to CSAREKGQNYGYTF. This chain connects TRBV20-1 to TRBJ1-2; 7 positions agree with TRBD1. The CDR3 contains 14 residues. CDR1 DFQATT and CDR2 SNEGSKA come from the germline V gene (reference sequence). V was clipped by 0 bases and J by 2 bases; unmatched bases: 3.

The chain carries TRBV7-9 and TRBJ2-3; D remains unclear. Trimming shortened V by 6 bases and J by 6 bases, and 13 bases separated the two germline ends. The CDR3 is 13 amino acids. Germline V gives CDR1 SEHNR, CDR2 FQNEAQ (reference sequence). The CDR3 is CASSGLGSDTQYF. The CDR3 bases are TGTGCCAGCAGTGGCTTGGGTTCTGATACGCAGTATTTT.

V usage is TRBV27 and J usage is TRBJ2-1, with D unresolved. The length of the CDR3 is 12 residues. Germline-derived CDR1 and CDR2 are MNHEY and SMNVEV (reference sequence). Trimming shortened V by 4 bases and J by 7 bases, and 8 bases separated the two germline ends. The CDR3 DNA reads as TGTGCCAGCAGTTCTTCTAGTAATGAGCAGTTCTTC. It encodes CASSSSSNEQFF.